Listed below are T cell receptor beta chains from one sample, sequenced in a study of T cells in localized non-small cell lung cancer. Generated by immunoSEQ multiplex PCR, the TCRdb table keeps only in-frame clones and is missing some. The profile shows tens of thousands of clones, approximately 90% of them singletons. The sample in question was peripheral blood, obtained before any cancer treatment. These TCRs come from a female donor of 60 years or more with stage I lung adenocarcinoma. Both conserved end residues are part of each CDR3. Each record gives: V gene, clone size, D gene, J gene, CDR3 protein, CDR3 DNA. The D gene is left open where the match is weak. Clone sizes are given selectively: once, few, many, or a class where the clone is expanded.

v_gene: TRBV29-1; abundance: -; d_gene: -; j_gene: TRBJ2-7; CDR3aa: CSVDFLGQQYF; CDR3nt: TGCAGCGTTGATTTCCTAGGCCAGCAGTACTTC
v_gene: TRBV5-4; abundance: -; d_gene: -; j_gene: TRBJ1-6; CDR3aa: CASSLGRGNSPLHF; CDR3nt: TGTGCCAGCAGCTTGGGGAGGGGGAATTCACCCCTCCACTTT
v_gene: TRBV28; abundance: -; d_gene: -; j_gene: TRBJ1-1; CDR3aa: CASSLPGNTEAFF; CDR3nt: TGTGCCAGCAGTTTGCCGGGGAACACTGAAGCTTTCTTT
v_gene: TRBV5-1; abundance: -; d_gene: TRBD1; j_gene: TRBJ1-1; CDR3aa: CASSYRGLHTEAFF; CDR3nt: TGCGCCAGCAGCTACAGGGGGTTGCACACTGAAGCTTTCTTT
v_gene: TRBV27; abundance: -; d_gene: TRBD2; j_gene: TRBJ2-1; CDR3aa: CASSSALASGGVSEQFF; CDR3nt: TGTGCCAGCAGTTCGGCCCTCGCTAGCGGGGGAGTGAGTGAGCAGTTCTTC
v_gene: TRBV5-1; abundance: once; d_gene: -; j_gene: TRBJ2-3; CDR3aa: CASSGTEVTDTQYF; CDR3nt: TGCGCCAGCAGCGGGACGGAAGTCACAGATACGCAGTATTTT
v_gene: TRBV15; abundance: -; d_gene: TRBD2; j_gene: TRBJ2-1; CDR3aa: CATSRAEVRGGYEQFF; CDR3nt: TGTGCCACCAGCAGAGCGGAGGTGCGGGGGGGTTATGAGCAGTTCTTC
v_gene: TRBV21-1; abundance: -; d_gene: -; j_gene: TRBJ1-5; CDR3aa: CASSKVRLGDQPQHF; CDR3nt: TGTGCCAGCAGCAAGGTTAGGCTGGGGGATCAGCCCCAGCATTTT
v_gene: TRBV7-3; abundance: -; d_gene: TRBD1; j_gene: TRBJ2-2; CDR3aa: CASSLWQGDGELFF; CDR3nt: TGTGCCAGCAGCTTATGGCAGGGGGACGGGGAGCTGTTTTTT
v_gene: TRBV4-1; abundance: -; d_gene: -; j_gene: TRBJ1-6; CDR3aa: CASSQTRFNSPLHF; CDR3nt: TGCGCCAGCAGCCAAACCAGGTTTAATTCACCCCTCCACTTT
v_gene: TRBV19; abundance: -; d_gene: -; j_gene: TRBJ1-3; CDR3aa: CAARAGTSSGNTIYF; CDR3nt: TGTGCCGCTCGGGCGGGGACTTCCTCTGGAAACACCATATATTTT